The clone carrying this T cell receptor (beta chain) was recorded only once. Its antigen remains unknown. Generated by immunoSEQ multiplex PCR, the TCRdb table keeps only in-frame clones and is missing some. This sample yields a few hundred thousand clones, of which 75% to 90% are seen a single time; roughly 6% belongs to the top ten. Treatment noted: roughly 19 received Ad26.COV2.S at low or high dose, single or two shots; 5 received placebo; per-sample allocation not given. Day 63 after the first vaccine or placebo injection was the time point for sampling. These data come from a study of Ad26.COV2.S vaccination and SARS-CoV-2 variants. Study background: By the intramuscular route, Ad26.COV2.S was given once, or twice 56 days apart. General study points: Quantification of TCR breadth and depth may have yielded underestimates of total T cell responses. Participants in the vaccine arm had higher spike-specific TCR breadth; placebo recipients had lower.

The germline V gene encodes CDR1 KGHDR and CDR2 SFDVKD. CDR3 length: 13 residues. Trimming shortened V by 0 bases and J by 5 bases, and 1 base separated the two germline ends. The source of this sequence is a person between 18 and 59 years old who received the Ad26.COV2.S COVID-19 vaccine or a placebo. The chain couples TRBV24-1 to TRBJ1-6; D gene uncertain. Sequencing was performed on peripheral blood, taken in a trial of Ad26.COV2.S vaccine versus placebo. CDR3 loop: CATSDLNNSPLHF. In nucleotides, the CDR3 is TGTGCCACCAGTGATTTGAATAATTCACCCCTCCACTTT.